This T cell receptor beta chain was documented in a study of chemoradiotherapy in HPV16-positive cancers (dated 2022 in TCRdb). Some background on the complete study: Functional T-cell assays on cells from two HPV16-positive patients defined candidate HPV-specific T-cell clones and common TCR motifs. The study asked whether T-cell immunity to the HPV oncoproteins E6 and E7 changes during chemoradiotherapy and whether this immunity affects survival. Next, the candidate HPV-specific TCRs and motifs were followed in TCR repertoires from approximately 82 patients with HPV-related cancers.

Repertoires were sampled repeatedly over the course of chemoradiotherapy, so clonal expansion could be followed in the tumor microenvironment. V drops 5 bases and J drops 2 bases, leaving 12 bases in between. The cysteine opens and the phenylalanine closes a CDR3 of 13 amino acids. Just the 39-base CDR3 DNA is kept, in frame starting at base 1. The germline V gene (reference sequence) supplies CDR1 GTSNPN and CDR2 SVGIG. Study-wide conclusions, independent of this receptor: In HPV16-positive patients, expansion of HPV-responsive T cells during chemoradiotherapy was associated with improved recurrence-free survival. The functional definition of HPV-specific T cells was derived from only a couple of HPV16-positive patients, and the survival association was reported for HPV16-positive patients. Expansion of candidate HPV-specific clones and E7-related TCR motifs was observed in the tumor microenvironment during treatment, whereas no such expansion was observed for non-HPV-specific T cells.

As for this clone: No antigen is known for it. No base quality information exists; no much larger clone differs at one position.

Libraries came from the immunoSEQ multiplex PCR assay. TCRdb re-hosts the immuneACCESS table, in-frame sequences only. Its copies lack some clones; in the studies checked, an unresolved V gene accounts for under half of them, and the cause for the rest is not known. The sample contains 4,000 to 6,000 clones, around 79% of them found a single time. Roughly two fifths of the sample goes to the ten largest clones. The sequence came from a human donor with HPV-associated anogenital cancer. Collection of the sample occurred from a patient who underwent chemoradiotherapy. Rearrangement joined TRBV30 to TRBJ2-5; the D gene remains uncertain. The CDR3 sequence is CAWLGGIQETQYF. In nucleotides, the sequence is TGTGCCTGGCTCGGCGGAATACAAGAGACCCAGTACTTC.